The subject of this entry is one TCR beta chain. Its antigen is currently unknown. V lost 6 bases, J lost 5 bases, and 6 bases stayed unmatched. Germline lookup yields CDR1 SGHTA and CDR2 FQGNSA. The length of the CDR3 is 13 residues. This specimen comes from a study of beta chain features in type 1 diabetes. Overall study results and limits: Shortening of TCRB CDR3s, moderate but significant, appeared in all four CD4+ subsets of Type 1 diabetes patients. Whatever favoring of shorter templates PCR might show would apply equally to patients and controls.

Isolated RNA was reverse transcribed in full, so expressed TCRB transcripts were sequenced. Method: immunoSEQ multiplex PCR; TCRdb's copy keeps in-frame clones and lacks some. The table records roughly 340,000 clones, over 9.5% of them present only once. The specimen sequenced was naive CD4+ T cells from blood. This TCR came from a woman aged 18-30 years with type 1 diabetes. V gene TRBV7-2 combines with J gene TRBJ2-7; TRBD2 matches at 8 bases. CDR3 sequence: CASRRAGVNEQYF. The CDR3 nucleotides read TGTGCCAGCAGACGAGCGGGAGTGAACGAGCAGTACTTC. The whole variable domain, remainder taken from reference TRBV7-2 and TRBJ2-7, is GAGVSQSPSNKVTEKGKDVELRCDPISGHTALYWYRQSLGQGLEFLIYFQGNSAPDKSGLPSDRFSAERTGGSVSTLTIQRTQQEDSAVYLCASRRAGVNEQYFGPGTRLTVT.